This is a list of T cell receptor beta chains from one sample in a study of blood T cell repertoires in COVID-19. Here immunoSEQ multiplex PCR was the method, and the copy in TCRdb shows in-frame clones only, minus some. The table shows approximately 300,000 clones, with just under 90% occurring only once. The specimen was peripheral blood. These receptors were taken from a woman in her twenties or thirties with COVID-19, enrolled during active disease. CDR3s include the opening cysteine and the closing phenylalanine or tryptophan. The D gene is left open where the match is weak. The size of a clone is reported for some rows only, either as once, few or many, or as a class for expanded clones.

d_call,v_call,clone_size,j_call,cdr3_aa,cdr3_nt
TRBD1,TRBV27,NA,TRBJ1-6,CASSIGTETNSPLHF,TGTGCCAGCAGTATCGGGACAGAAACTAATTCACCCCTCCACTTT
TRBD2,TRBV18,NA,TRBJ2-1,CASSDGAGTYNEQFF,TGTGCCAGCTCTGACGGAGCGGGGACCTACAATGAGCAGTTCTTC
NA,TRBV6-1,NA,TRBJ1-3,CASSNSGNTIYF,TGTGCCAGCAGCAACTCTGGAAACACCATATATTTT
NA,TRBV5-6,NA,TRBJ2-2,CASSSVPNTGELFF,TGTGCCAGCAGCTCAGTGCCTAACACCGGGGAGCTGTTTTTT
NA,TRBV6-2/TRBV6-3,NA,TRBJ2-1,CASSYSGNNEQFF,TGTGCCAGCAGTTATTCGGGAAACAATGAGCAGTTCTTC
NA,TRBV9,NA,TRBJ2-2,CASSTALPGELFF,TGTGCCAGCAGCACCGCGCTCCCCGGGGAGCTGTTTTTT
NA,TRBV2,once,TRBJ1-1,CASSETSVGGAFF,TGTGCCAGCAGTGAAACCAGCGTCGGCGGAGCTTTCTTT
NA,TRBV4-1,NA,TRBJ2-2,CASSQQKNTGELFF,TGCGCCAGCAGCCAACAGAAAAACACCGGGGAGCTGTTTTTT
TRBD1,TRBV9,NA,TRBJ2-1,CASSVAPDRNNEQFF,TGTGCCAGCAGCGTAGCACCGGACAGGAACAATGAGCAGTTCTTC
TRBD1,TRBV5-5,few,TRBJ1-6,CASSRDRGSTPLHF,TGTGCCAGCAGCCGCGACAGGGGCTCGACACCCCTCCACTTT
NA,TRBV12-3/TRBV12-4,NA,TRBJ1-1,CASSRLRGTEAFF,TGTGCCAGCAGTCGCTTGCGGGGCACTGAAGCTTTCTTT
TRBD1,TRBV12-5,NA,TRBJ1-4,CASGNKQGAGEKLFF,TGTGCTAGTGGCAATAAACAGGGGGCAGGGGAAAAACTGTTTTTT
NA,TRBV7-9,NA,TRBJ1-2,CASSRQADGYTF,TGTGCCAGCAGCCGACAGGCCGATGGCTACACCTTC
NA,TRBV4-3,NA,TRBJ1-1,CASSQDAEWYNTEAFF,TGCGCCAGCAGCCAAGACGCCGAGTGGTATAACACTGAAGCTTTCTTT
NA,TRBV4-2,NA,TRBJ1-6,CASSQEKGFGREGSPLHF,TGTGCCAGCAGCCAAGAGAAAGGTTTCGGCAGGGAAGGTTCACCCCTCCACTTT
TRBD1,TRBV7-9,NA,TRBJ1-3,CASRDTGAGNTIYF,TGTGCCAGCAGAGACACAGGGGCTGGAAACACCATATATTTT
NA,TRBV10-3,once,TRBJ1-4,CAISGTNEKLFF,TGTGCCATCAGTGGGACAAATGAAAAACTGTTTTTT
NA,TRBV2,NA,TRBJ1-2,CASSEARGADYGYTF,TGTGCCAGCAGTGAAGCTCGGGGGGCGGACTATGGCTACACCTTC
TRBD1,TRBV10-1,NA,TRBJ2-1,CASRLQGSSYNEQFF,TGCGCCAGCAGACTACAGGGGAGCTCCTACAATGAGCAGTTCTTC
NA,TRBV12-5,NA,TRBJ2-3,CASGLGNTDTQYF,TGTGCTAGTGGTTTGGGTAACACAGATACGCAGTATTTT
NA,TRBV11-2,NA,TRBJ1-1,CASSFERRNTEAFF,TGTGCCAGCAGCTTCGAAAGGAGGAACACTGAAGCTTTCTTT
NA,TRBV12-3/TRBV12-4,NA,TRBJ2-1,CASSLGGYNEQFF,TGTGCCAGCAGTTTAGGAGGGTACAATGAGCAGTTCTTC
TRBD1,TRBV6-5,NA,TRBJ1-2,CASRPGTGRGYTF,TGTGCCAGCAGGCCCGGGACAGGGCGAGGCTACACCTTC
TRBD1,TRBV24-1,NA,TRBJ1-1,CATSDLGRTGRKNTEAFF,TGTGCCACCAGTGACTTAGGGCGGACAGGGAGGAAGAACACTGAAGCTTTCTTT
NA,TRBV6-2/TRBV6-3,once,TRBJ1-2,CASSYSKEGNYGYTF,TGTGCCAGCAGTTACTCGAAGGAGGGAAACTATGGCTACACCTTC
TRBD2,TRBV5-1,NA,TRBJ2-1,CASSFRTSPTYNEQFF,TGCGCCAGCAGTTTCCGGACTAGCCCTACATACAATGAGCAGTTCTTC
NA,TRBV2,NA,TRBJ1-4,CASTGSVPGTNEKLFF,TGTGCCAGCACCGGATCAGTGCCGGGAACTAATGAAAAACTGTTTTTT
TRBD1,TRBV29-1,NA,TRBJ2-7,CSVEGTGAYEQYF,TGCAGCGTTGAAGGGACAGGGGCCTACGAGCAGTACTTC
NA,TRBV6-6,few,TRBJ1-1,CASNGLPNTEAFF,TGTGCCAGCAATGGACTTCCGAACACTGAAGCTTTCTTT
NA,TRBV11-2,NA,TRBJ1-1,CASSAPNLPGSGTEAFF,TGTGCCAGCAGCGCCCCAAATCTCCCGGGGAGCGGGACTGAAGCTTTCTTT
NA,TRBV30,NA,TRBJ2-5,CAWDEGGETQYF,TGTGCCTGGGACGAGGGTGGGGAGACCCAGTACTTC
NA,TRBV5-4,NA,TRBJ1-1,CASSWGGGKAFF,TGTGCCAGCAGCTGGGGCGGGGGTAAAGCTTTCTTT
TRBD2,TRBV7-8,NA,TRBJ2-3,CASSDSSGGPGDTQYF,TGTGCCAGCAGCGACTCTTCGGGGGGGCCCGGGGATACGCAGTATTTT
NA,TRBV12-5,once,TRBJ2-2,CASGLSGDWGISGELFF,TGTGCTAGTGGTTTGTCTGGGGACTGGGGGATATCCGGGGAGCTGTTTTTT
NA,TRBV7-9,NA,TRBJ1-1,CASSLDRRSEAFF,TGTGCCAGCAGCTTAGATAGGCGGTCTGAAGCTTTCTTT
NA,TRBV5-1,NA,TRBJ2-5,CASSLQGPAETQYF,TGCGCCAGCAGCTTACAGGGTCCGGCGGAGACCCAGTACTTC
TRBD2,TRBV7-2,NA,TRBJ2-1,CASSSLTSGVYNEQFF,TGTGCCAGCAGCTCCCTGACTAGCGGGGTTTACAATGAGCAGTTCTTC
NA,TRBV5-8,NA,TRBJ1-2,CASSLRTPYRGGYTF,TGTGCCAGCAGCTTGAGGACTCCCTACCGAGGCGGCTACACCTTC
TRBD1,TRBV5-1,NA,TRBJ1-6,CASSSGQVHNSPLHF,TGCGCCAGCAGCTCGGGACAGGTTCACAATTCACCCCTCCACTTT
NA,TRBV30,NA,TRBJ1-2,CAWMGPYGYTF,TGTGCCTGGATGGGGCCGTATGGCTACACCTTC
NA,TRBV5-1,NA,TRBJ1-1,CASSLERVNTEAFF,TGCGCCAGCAGCTTGGAGAGAGTGAACACTGAAGCTTTCTTT
NA,TRBV12-3/TRBV12-4,few,TRBJ1-6,CASGARRTSPLHF,TGTGCCAGCGGGGCACGGAGAACTTCACCCCTCCACTTT
TRBD2,TRBV29-1,NA,TRBJ2-3,CSVDESSGGPDTQYF,TGCAGCGTTGATGAATCTAGCGGGGGGCCAGATACGCAGTATTTT
TRBD2,TRBV5-1,once,TRBJ2-1,CASRTGLASSYNEQFF,TGCGCCAGCAGGACCGGACTAGCGAGCTCCTACAATGAGCAGTTCTTC
NA,TRBV12-5,NA,TRBJ1-3,CASAPFSDSFSGNTIYF,TGTGCTAGTGCCCCGTTCTCGGACAGCTTCTCTGGAAACACCATATATTTT
NA,TRBV2,NA,TRBJ2-1,CASSLTFYNEQFF,TGTGCCAGCAGCCTCACATTTTACAATGAGCAGTTCTTC
TRBD2,TRBV7-9,NA,TRBJ2-3,CASSPKAGRSTDTQYF,TGTGCCAGCAGCCCGAAAGCGGGGAGGAGCACAGATACGCAGTATTTT
TRBD1,TRBV9,NA,TRBJ1-2,CASSATLQGGAGYTF,TGTGCCAGCAGCGCAACTCTACAAGGGGGCGCGGGCTACACCTTC
TRBD1,TRBV6-5,once,TRBJ1-5,CASSLSGGQPQHF,TGTGCCAGCAGTCTTTCAGGGGGGCAGCCCCAGCATTTT
NA,TRBV28,NA,TRBJ1-5,CASSKKGLGNQPQHF,TGTGCCAGCAGTAAGAAGGGGTTAGGCAATCAGCCCCAGCATTTT
NA,TRBV6-5,once,TRBJ1-2,CASSYGGTNYGYTF,TGTGCCAGCAGTTACGGGGGCACCAACTATGGCTACACCTTC
NA,TRBV19,NA,TRBJ1-1,CATQRGRSYMNTEAFF,TGTGCCACCCAAAGGGGGAGAAGCTATATGAACACTGAAGCTTTCTTT
TRBD1,TRBV7-8,NA,TRBJ1-3,CASSLAGDRTGNTIYF,TGTGCCAGCAGCTTAGCGGGGGACAGAACCGGAAACACCATATATTTT
NA,TRBV18,NA,TRBJ2-5,CASSLGIGAEETQYF,TGTGCCAGCTCACTAGGGATCGGAGCGGAAGAGACCCAGTACTTC
NA,TRBV7-2,few,TRBJ1-2,CASSPQHRVYGYTF,TGTGCCAGCAGCCCCCAACACAGGGTCTATGGCTACACCTTC
NA,TRBV28,NA,TRBJ1-3,CASTENSGNTIYF,TGTGCCAGCACCGAGAACTCTGGAAACACCATATATTTT